This T cell receptor (beta chain) was sequenced during a study of CXCR3-negative and CXCR3-positive naive CD8 T cells. CDR3 length equals 17 residues. CDR1 is DFQATT, CDR2 SNEGSKA, per germline (reference sequence). Carrying UMI labels, the TRB cDNA libraries were prepared through 5' RACE. Reprocessing the 5' RACE reads, TCRdb reports a single entry for every CDR3 protein and omits DNA. This table lists about 130,000 distinct CDR3 sequences. The sample taken for sequencing was naive CXCR3- CD8+ T cells from blood. As to subset: CD45RO-CCR7+CD27+CD95- naive CD8+ T cells lacking CXCR3 (TNR3-). This clonotype was obtained from a human donor in good health. Some clones in this sample may be carry-over from other donors' samples. The chain couples TRBV20-1 to TRBJ2-7; TCRdb selects TRBD2, and the lack of DNA leaves this call unchecked. CDR3 loop: CSASMTTSGGQAYEQYF.